A single sample gave rise to the 27 T cell receptor beta chains below, sequenced in a study of CD8 T cell repertoires and HIV-1 epitope variants. TCRdb keeps only in-frame clones here, not all; method: immunoSEQ multiplex PCR. The table records approximately 4,600 clones, around 63% of them present only once. For these TCRs, the target antigens are not known. Sequencing input: cultured CD8+ T cells derived from PBMCs. All receptors derive from a male donor with HIV.

The J gene is TRBJ2-1, the V gene TRBV27, with no clear D. The CDR3 loop spans 12 amino acids. Trimming took off 6 bases at V and 9 bases at J, with 12 bases between the two ends. CDR1 and CDR2 (germline): MNHEY, SMNVEV (reference sequence). The DNA of the CDR3 is TGTGCCAGCAGCCCTCACCCCGTTGAGCAGTTCTTC. The encoded protein is CASSPHPVEQFF.

The chain couples TRBV28 to TRBJ2-5, with TRBD2 matching 9 bases. Germline V gene data show CDR1 as MDHEN and CDR2 as SYDVKM. V lost 3 bases and J lost 5; bases outside the gene matches: 7. This CDR3 has 15 residues. CDR3 DNA sequence: TGTGCCAGCAGTTTGAGCGGGGGGAAGGGGGAGACCCAGTACTTC. The encoded protein is CASSLSGGKGETQYF.

V is TRBV28 and J is TRBJ1-1; TRBD1 matches 8 bases. V lost 3 bases to trimming and J lost 3 bases; unmatched junction nucleotides: 6. CDR3 length equals 15 residues. Germline V lookup: CDR1 MDHEN, CDR2 SYDVKM. The CDR3 DNA is TGTGCCAGCAGTTTTCGCAGGGGGCCAGACACTGAAGCTTTCTTT. Encoded protein: CASSFRRGPDTEAFF.

The rearrangement uses TRBV27 and TRBJ1-2; D call uncertain. The CDR3 totals 12 residues. Trimming removed 4 bases from V and 6 bases from J, with 9 bases in between. Germline V CDR1 and CDR2: MNHEY, SMNVEV (reference sequence). The CDR3 bases are TGTGCCAGCAGTTCTATTTTCGATGGCTACACCTTC. Its translation is CASSSIFDGYTF.

The chain carries TRBV5-4 and TRBJ1-1, with D possibly being TRBD1 (5 bases). Germline assignment: CDR1 SGHNT and CDR2 YYREEE (reference sequence). The CDR3 is made up of 12 amino acids. The V gene lost 2 bases and the J gene lost 5 bases, with 7 bases spanning the gap. The CDR3 reads CASSLRGTEAFF. CDR3 DNA: TGTGCCAGCAGCTTAAGGGGTACTGAAGCTTTCTTT.

The gene calls are TRBV4-3 and TRBJ2-2; tentative D call: TRBD1 (6 bases). The CDR3 is 13 residues long. Trimming removed 6 bases from V and 5 bases from J, with 10 bases in between. In germline, CDR1 is LGHNA, CDR2 YSLEER. The CDR3 DNA reads as TGCGCCAGCAGGAAACAGGGTACCGGGGAGCTGTTTTTT. It encodes CASRKQGTGELFF.

This chain links TRBV25-1 with TRBJ1-1; no definite D call. The CDR3 length is 16 residues. Looked up from germline, CDR1 is MGHDK and CDR2 is SYGVNS. V dropped 0 bases and J dropped 0 bases, with 11 bases sitting between them. The CDR3 sequence is CASSEYGAPMNTEAFF. The CDR3 nucleotides read TGTGCCAGCAGTGAATACGGTGCCCCCATGAACACTGAAGCTTTCTTT.

The rearrangement links TRBV5-8 to TRBJ2-7; no firm D call. The V and J ends lost 4 bases and 2 bases respectively, with 13 bases between them. The CDR3 has 14 amino acids. Germline CDR1 SGHTS, CDR2 YDEGEE. For the CDR3, the DNA is TGTGCCAGCAGCCCTCCGGGTCGAACCTACGAGCAGTACTTC. Its protein is CASSPPGRTYEQYF. The full variable domain, in which reference TRBV5-8 and TRBJ2-7 provide the parts outside the CDR3, is EAGVTQSPTHLIKTRGQQATLRCSPISGHTSVYWYQQALGLGLQFLLWYDEGEERNRGNFPPRFSGRQFPNYSSELNVNALELEDSALYLCASSPPGRTYEQYFGPGTRLTVT.

The rearrangement joins TRBV19 to TRBJ2-7, with D uncertain. The V gene lost 3 bases and the J gene lost 3 bases, with 15 bases spanning the gap. Per the germline V gene, CDR1 is LNHDA and CDR2 is SQIVND (reference sequence). This CDR3 has 15 amino acids. CDR3 in DNA: TGTGCCAGTAGTATCCGTCTTTCGAACGTCTACGAGCAGTACTTC. The encoded protein is CASSIRLSNVYEQYF.

The V gene is TRBV5-1, the J gene TRBJ1-4; 9 nucleotides align to TRBD1. The CDR3 spans 14 residues. CDR1 and CDR2 from the germline V gene are SGHRS and YFSETQ. V shed 3 bases and J 7 bases; nucleotides not matched to a gene: 4. CDR3: CASSSGTGPEKLFF. CDR3 nucleotide sequence: TGCGCCAGCAGCTCCGGGACAGGGCCTGAAAAACTGTTTTTT.

The V and J genes are TRBV11-2 and TRBJ2-7; TRBD1 agrees at 8 bases. V dropped 5 bases and J dropped 0; count of bases not matched to a gene: 6. Germline lookup yields CDR1 SGHAT and CDR2 FQNNGV. The CDR3 is 15 residues long. The CDR3 loop is CASSTWTGNSYEQYF. The CDR3 nucleotides read TGTGCCAGCAGCACATGGACAGGGAACTCCTACGAGCAGTACTTC.

The chain is built from TRBV2 and TRBJ2-7; 8 bases align to TRBD1. The V segment lost 1 base and the J segment 2 bases; nucleotides outside the gene matches: 1. The CDR3 loop spans 14 amino acids. The germline CDR1 and CDR2 sequences are SNHLY and FYNNEI. CDR3 sequence: CASSEGTGTYEQYF. CDR3 sequence (DNA): TGTGCCAGCAGTGAAGGGACAGGGACCTACGAGCAGTACTTC.

This clone appeared once. The CDR3 is CASSPSGVHEQFF. DNA of the CDR3: TGTGCCAGTAGTCCCTCAGGGGTCCATGAGCAGTTCTTC. V gene TRBV19 combines with J gene TRBJ2-1; D is perhaps TRBD1 (6 bases). V was pared by 5 bases and J by 8 bases, with 13 bases between. CDR1 and CDR2 (germline): LNHDA, SQIVND (reference sequence). The CDR3 is 13 residues long.

The genes are TRBV7-9 and TRBJ2-1, with 13 positions matching TRBD2. Trimming removed 3 bases from V and 10 bases from J; junction bases left unmatched: 3. Per germline, CDR1 SEHNR and CDR2 FQNEAQ (reference sequence). CDR3 length: 14 amino acids. Here the CDR3 DNA reads TGTGCCAGCAGCTTTGGGACTAGCGGGACAGAGCAGTTCTTC. Translation: CASSFGTSGTEQFF.

The rearrangement links TRBV29-1 to TRBJ2-1, with D hard to call. The germline CDR1 and CDR2 sequences are SQVTM and ANQGSEA. This CDR3 region has 13 residues. V lost 4 bases to trimming and J lost 1 base, with 8 bases between them. Written as DNA, the CDR3 is TGCAGCGTTGTTCGCCCGTCCTACAATGAGCAGTTCTTC. It encodes CSVVRPSYNEQFF.

This chain connects TRBV11-1 to TRBJ2-1; 14 bases fit TRBD2. V trimming: 3 bases; J trimming: 7 bases; junction bases outside the gene matches: 2. This CDR3 has 15 residues. CDR1 is SGHAT, CDR2 FQDESV, per germline (reference sequence). The CDR3 reads CASSFGTSGSNEQFF. CDR3 DNA sequence: TGTGCCAGCAGCTTTGGGACTAGCGGGAGTAATGAGCAGTTCTTC.

The chain uses TRBV28 and TRBJ2-1, with 8 bases matching TRBD2. With V trimmed by 5 bases and J by 13 bases, 10 bases remained unmatched. The CDR3 is 13 residues long. Looked up from germline, CDR1 is MDHEN and CDR2 is SYDVKM. The CDR3 region has the DNA TGTGCCAGCAGTGTTTCCAGCGGGGGTCTCCAGTTCTTC. Translating gives CASSVSSGGLQFF.

The chain combines TRBV28 with TRBJ2-1, with TRBD2 identical over 8 bases. This CDR3 has 14 amino acids. V gave up 1 base and J gave up 10 bases; unmatched junction bases: 6. CDR1 MDHEN and CDR2 SYDVKM come from the germline V gene. As DNA, the CDR3 is TGTGCCAGCAGTTTATCGCGGGGGGCTATGGAGCAGTTCTTC. This sequence encodes CASSLSRGAMEQFF.

V and J are TRBV11-3 and TRBJ2-3; unclear D gene. Looked up from germline, CDR1 is SGHNT and CDR2 is YENEEA. The CDR3 extends over 13 amino acids. V dropped 4 bases and J dropped 6 bases, with 11 bases sitting between them. Here the CDR3 DNA reads TGTGCCAGCAGCTCCGACCGTTTCGATACGCAGTATTTT. Protein: CASSSDRFDTQYF.

The V gene is TRBV9, the J gene TRBJ2-1; 14 positions match TRBD2. This CDR3 spans 16 amino acids. CDR1 and CDR2 (germline): SGDLS, YYNGEE. With 4 bases clipped from V and 5 bases from J, the junction kept 5 bases outside the gene matches. For the CDR3, the DNA is TGTGCCAGCAGCTCCCGACTAGCGGGAGGGGACAATGAGCAGTTCTTC. Encoded protein: CASSSRLAGGDNEQFF.

The V gene is TRBV6-1, the J gene TRBJ2-7, with unresolved D. Per the germline V gene, CDR1 is MNHNS and CDR2 is SASEGT. V was trimmed by 6 bases and J by 1 base, leaving 10 bases between them. This CDR3 spans 13 amino acids. The CDR3 reads CASSYRGSYEQYF. The CDR3 DNA is TGTGCCAGCAGCTACAGAGGATCCTACGAGCAGTACTTC.

This clone was picked up one time. The chain combines TRBV23-1 with TRBJ1-2, with D unclear. TRBV23-1 counts as an open reading frame of uncertain function. The CDR3 is 16 residues long. V was shortened by 6 bases and J by 3 bases, with 20 bases between the two germline ends. The CDR3 is CASSQDPPDLDYGYTF. For the CDR3, the DNA is TGCGCCAGCAGCCAAGATCCCCCAGACTTGGACTATGGCTACACCTTC.

The CDR3 protein is CASSLASPEGRNIQYF. CDR3 nucleotides: TGTGCCAGCAGCTTAGCGTCCCCCGAAGGCCGAAACATTCAGTACTTC. V and J are TRBV7-9 and TRBJ2-4; the D is unclear. From germline, CDR1 is SEHNR and CDR2 FQNEAQ (reference sequence). The germline V and J ends were trimmed by 0 bases and 6 bases, with 15 bases remaining between them. There are 16 residues in the CDR3.

The chain combines TRBV6-6 with TRBJ1-4; no clear D. V dropped 0 bases and J dropped 8 bases, with 1 base sitting between them. Per the germline V gene, CDR1 is MNHNY and CDR2 is SVGAGI (reference sequence). The CDR3 consists of 11 residues. CDR3 in DNA: TGTGCCAGCAGTTACTCAGAAAAACTGTTTTTT. As protein: CASSYSEKLFF.

This chain joins TRBV27 and TRBJ2-7, with 7 bases fitting TRBD1. CDR3 length equals 13 residues. Germline CDR1 is MNHEY and CDR2 is SMNVEV (reference sequence). Germline trimming cut 4 bases from V and 5 bases from J; bases unmatched to any gene: 5. The CDR3 bases are TGTGCCAGCAGTTCAGACAGGGCAGACGAGCAGTACTTC. This translates into CASSSDRADEQYF.

The V gene is TRBV2, the J gene TRBJ2-3; D remains ambiguous. The CDR3 spans 13 residues. V was shortened by 0 bases and J by 4 bases, with 5 bases between the two germline ends. Germline V gene sequence: CDR1 SNHLY, CDR2 FYNNEI. CDR3 amino acids: CASSEAHSDTQYF. The CDR3 DNA reads as TGTGCCAGCAGTGAAGCGCATTCAGATACGCAGTATTTT.

V and J are TRBV5-1 and TRBJ2-5; D is perhaps TRBD2 (6 bases). Germline values: CDR1 SGHRS, CDR2 YFSETQ. V lost 0 bases and J 2 bases, leaving 14 bases between the germline ends. This CDR3 has 16 residues. The CDR3 loop is CASSLDSSVGQETQYF. CDR3 in DNA: TGCGCCAGCAGCTTGGATTCTAGCGTTGGGCAAGAGACCCAGTACTTC.